This T cell receptor (beta chain) originates from a study of T cells in Graves' hyperthyroidism and ophthalmopathy. The overall study: Peripheral blood specimens were obtained at initial diagnosis, prior to any treatment. Study findings and constraints: Most thyroid clonotypes that were expanded above 0.001 also turned up in blood.

Germline lookup yields CDR1 MNHNS and CDR2 SASEGT. V lost 10 bases to trimming and J lost 8 bases, with 14 bases between them. The CDR3 length is 11 residues. Criteria for exclusion of patients were uncontrolled infection, other autoimmune disease, pregnancy or lactation. PBMCs were obtained from over 8.5 ml fresh peripheral blood. The investigators amplified TCR beta CDR3 regions from RNA transcripts. The TCR CDR3 first-round RT-PCR relied on the HTBI primer set. Via MiXCR, TCRdb re-called the multiplex PCR reads, giving one row per CDR3 protein. The sample lists 450,000 to 650,000 distinct CDR3 sequences; 11% to 15% were seen once. This clonotype appeared a few times. Its antigen is undetermined.

The rearrangement links TRBV6-1 to TRBJ1-2, with D hard to call. The sequencing input was blood. The clonotype comes from a woman aged 18-30 years with Graves' ophthalmopathy. The CDR3 sequence: CATRSGGGYTF. CDR3 DNA sequence: TGTGCCACCCGATCGGGCGGGGGCTACACCTTC.